The entry below gives a single TCR beta chain sequence along with its context. These data come from a study of technical replicates of blood from a few donors. The ends were cut back, 1 base at V and 8 bases at J, with 20 bases in the middle. Germline CDR1 is PRHDT and CDR2 is FYEKMQ (reference sequence). The length of the CDR3 is 16 residues. Libraries were prepared by immunoSEQ multiplex PCR; TCRdb keeps only in-frame clonotypes and omits some of them. The sample has about 89,000 clones, 85% to 95% seen once. Sequenced: T cells isolated from PBMCs. This TCR was recovered from a human donor in good health. The chain couples TRBV13 to TRBJ1-1, with D possibly TRBD1 on 5 matching bases. CDR3 amino acids: CASSLVKGRPSREAFF. The CDR3, as DNA: TGTGCCAGCAGCTTAGTAAAGGGGCGTCCCAGTAGAGAAGCTTTCTTT.